Listed below are T cell receptor beta chains from one sample, sequenced in a study of cytomegalovirus exposure and HLA in healthy donors. Method: immunoSEQ multiplex PCR; TCRdb's copy keeps in-frame clones and lacks some. This sample's clone table lists around 130,000 clones. The sequenced sample consisted of PBMCs. The receptor set was obtained from a woman aged 55 to 70 in good health and CMV-seronegative. CDR3s include the opening cysteine and the closing phenylalanine or tryptophan. The D gene is left open where the match is weak.

v_gene	d_gene	j_gene	len	CDR3aa	CDR3nt
TRBV29-1	.	TRBJ2-7	14	CSVEDQMGGVEQYF	TGCAGCGTTGAAGATCAGATGGGGGGAGTCGAGCAGTACTTC
TRBV19	.	TRBJ2-5	14	CASSKAPRGETQYF	TGTGCCAGTAGTAAGGCCCCTAGGGGAGAGACCCAGTACTTC
TRBV28	.	TRBJ2-6	14	CASSLSSGANVLTF	TGTGCCAGCAGTTTGAGCTCTGGGGCCAACGTCCTGACTTTC
TRBV28	TRBD2	TRBJ2-7	15	CASSPPGLATYEQYF	TGTGCCAGCAGTCCCCCGGGACTAGCGACCTACGAGCAGTACTTC
TRBV19	TRBD1	TRBJ2-3	16	CASRPTGGWSTDTQYF	TGTGCCAGTAGGCCGACAGGGGGCTGGAGCACAGATACGCAGTATTTT
TRBV7-2	.	TRBJ1-6	16	CASREGGRANNSPLHF	TGTGCCAGCAGGGAAGGCGGAAGAGCCAATAATTCACCCCTCCACTTT
TRBV4-1	.	TRBJ1-4	13	CASSPFLSEKLFF	TGCGCCAGCAGCCCTTTCTTATCTGAAAAACTGTTTTTT
TRBV6-1	TRBD2	TRBJ2-3	14	CASRAGVATDTQYF	TGTGCCAGCAGAGCGGGGGTAGCCACAGATACGCAGTATTTT
TRBV6-5	TRBD1	TRBJ1-2	14	CASSTGVSDYGYTF	TGTGCCAGCAGTACAGGGGTATCGGACTATGGCTACACCTTC
TRBV7-3	TRBD2	TRBJ2-5	14	CASSSGGVQETQYF	TGTGCCAGCAGCTCGGGGGGGGTCCAAGAGACCCAGTACTTC
TRBV5-1	TRBD1	TRBJ1-6	17	CASSLSDRGSYNSPLHF	TGCGCCAGCAGCTTGTCCGACAGGGGCTCCTATAATTCACCCCTCCACTTT
TRBV19	.	TRBJ2-6	20	CASSIDKAYNHFSGANVLTF	TGTGCCAGTAGTATCGACAAGGCTTATAATCACTTCTCTGGGGCCAACGTCCTGACTTTC
TRBV6-6	TRBD2	TRBJ2-7	16	CASGRAGTSGSYEQYF	TGTGCCAGCGGCCGAGCCGGGACTAGCGGCTCCTACGAGCAGTACTTC
TRBV30	TRBD2	TRBJ2-3	13	CAWGLGRADTQYF	TGTGCCTGGGGGTTGGGGAGGGCAGATACGCAGTATTTT
TRBV11-2	.	TRBJ2-7	16	CASSRKQSWVAYEQYF	TGTGCCAGCAGCAGGAAACAGTCCTGGGTGGCCTACGAGCAGTACTTC
TRBV19	TRBD2	TRBJ2-6	21	CASLPRPSGGLPFSGANVLTF	TGTGCCAGCCTTCCCCGGCCTAGCGGGGGGCTCCCGTTCTCTGGGGCCAACGTCCTGACTTTC
TRBV28	TRBD1	TRBJ1-5	15	CASSLYDRDNQPQHF	TGTGCCAGCAGTCTCTACGACAGGGACAATCAGCCCCAGCATTTT
TRBV4-1	TRBD1	TRBJ2-7	15	CASSQSGTGDHEQYF	TGCGCCAGCAGCCAATCCGGGACAGGGGACCACGAGCAGTACTTC
TRBV2	.	TRBJ2-2	13	CASRLQRAGELFF	TGTGCCAGCAGGTTACAGAGGGCCGGGGAGCTGTTTTTT
TRBV6-1	.	TRBJ1-4	14	CASSESLDNEKLFF	TGTGCCAGCAGTGAAAGCTTAGATAATGAAAAACTGTTTTTT
TRBV6-5	.	TRBJ1-1	16	CASSYVSAGVRTEAFF	TGTGCCAGCAGTTACGTATCGGCAGGGGTAAGAACTGAAGCTTTCTTT
TRBV5-6	TRBD1	TRBJ2-1	15	CASSVEWTGGNEQFF	TGTGCCAGCAGTGTGGAGTGGACAGGGGGTAATGAGCAGTTCTTC
TRBV10-3	.	TRBJ1-2	15	CAISGGGEDNYGYTF	TGTGCCATCAGTGGGGGCGGAGAAGACAACTATGGCTACACCTTC
TRBV4-1	.	TRBJ1-6	15	CASSPEVSQASPLHF	TGCGCCAGCAGCCCCGAAGTGTCCCAAGCTTCACCCCTCCACTTT
TRBV19	TRBD1	TRBJ1-5	15	CASSQRQGSNQPQHF	TGTGCCAGTAGCCAAAGACAGGGTAGCAATCAGCCCCAGCATTTT
TRBV23-1	TRBD1	TRBJ1-5	15	CASRGRDRVDQPQHF	TGCGCCAGCAGGGGCCGGGACAGGGTGGATCAGCCCCAGCATTTT
TRBV5-1	TRBD2	TRBJ2-5	16	CASSFQTSAAQETQYF	TGCGCCAGCAGCTTTCAGACTAGCGCGGCCCAAGAGACCCAGTACTTC
TRBV9	.	TRBJ1-3	19	CASSPSGGGRPFSGNTIYF	TGTGCCAGCAGCCCATCCGGGGGGGGACGGCCCTTCTCTGGAAACACCATATATTTT
TRBV7-2	.	TRBJ2-7	13	CASSLGTAREQYF	TGTGCCAGCAGCTTAGGGACAGCTCGGGAGCAGTACTTC
TRBV27	.	TRBJ2-7	12	CASSGGGREQYF	TGTGCCAGCTCTGGGGGGGGCCGGGAGCAGTACTTC
TRBV10-3	.	TRBJ1-5	15	CAISEERRGDQPQHF	TGTGCCATCAGTGAGGAGCGGCGGGGGGATCAGCCCCAGCATTTT
TRBV5-1	TRBD1	TRBJ2-5	14	CASSSQGIQETQYF	TGCGCCAGCAGCTCACAGGGGATCCAAGAGACCCAGTACTTC
TRBV7-9	TRBD1	TRBJ2-7	15	CASSPGTGGSYEQYF	TGTGCCAGCAGCCCCGGGACAGGGGGATCCTACGAGCAGTACTTC
TRBV12-5	.	TRBJ2-5	14	CASGYGQPQETQYF	TGTGCTAGTGGTTACGGACAGCCCCAAGAGACCCAGTACTTC
TRBV5-6	.	TRBJ2-3	14	CASSLVEERDTQYF	TGTGCCAGCAGCTTGGTGGAGGAACGAGATACGCAGTATTTT
TRBV25-1	.	TRBJ1-5	13	CASSGQGNQPQHF	TGTGCCAGCAGTGGCCAGGGGAACCAGCCCCAGCATTTT
TRBV7-2	.	TRBJ1-1	15	CASSLVVSLHTEAFF	TGTGCCAGCAGCTTAGTGGTCAGTTTACACACTGAAGCTTTCTTT
TRBV10-1	.	TRBJ2-7	15	CASSGERPSSYEQYF	TGCGCCAGCAGTGGTGAGCGTCCCTCCTCCTACGAGCAGTACTTC
TRBV19	TRBD2	TRBJ2-2	14	CASRRAGTPGELFF	TGTGCCTCCCGTCGAGCGGGGACCCCCGGGGAGCTGTTTTTT
TRBV7-8	TRBD1	TRBJ2-7	15	CASSRAGTGQREQYF	TGTGCCAGCAGCAGAGCCGGGACAGGGCAACGGGAGCAGTACTTC